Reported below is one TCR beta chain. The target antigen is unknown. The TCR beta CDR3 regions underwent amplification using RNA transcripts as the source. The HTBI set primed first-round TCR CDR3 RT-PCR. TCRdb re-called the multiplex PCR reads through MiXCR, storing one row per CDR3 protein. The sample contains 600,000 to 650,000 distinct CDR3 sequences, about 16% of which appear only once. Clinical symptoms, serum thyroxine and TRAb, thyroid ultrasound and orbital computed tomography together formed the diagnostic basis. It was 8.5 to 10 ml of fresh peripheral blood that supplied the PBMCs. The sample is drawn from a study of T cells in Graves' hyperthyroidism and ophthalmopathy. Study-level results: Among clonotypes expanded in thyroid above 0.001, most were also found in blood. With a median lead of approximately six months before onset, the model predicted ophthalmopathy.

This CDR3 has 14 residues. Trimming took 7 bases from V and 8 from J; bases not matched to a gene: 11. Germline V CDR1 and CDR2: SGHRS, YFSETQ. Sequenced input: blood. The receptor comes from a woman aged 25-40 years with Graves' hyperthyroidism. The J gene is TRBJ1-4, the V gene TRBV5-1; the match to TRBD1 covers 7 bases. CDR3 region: CASGTDRAFEKLFF. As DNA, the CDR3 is TGCGCCAGCGGTACTGACAGGGCGTTCGAAAAACTGTTTTTT.